A selection of T cell receptor beta chains follows, all from one sample in a study of T-cell memory formation after mild COVID-19. In TCRdb, the 5' RACE reads were re-called with MiXCR into one record per CDR3 protein. The table lists approximately 300,000 distinct CDR3 sequences, approximately 16% of them singletons. Sequencing input: PBMCs or a T cell subset sorted from them (not recorded which). The source of these receptors is a man aged 18 to 29 who had mild COVID-19 (a few samples of this study predate the infection). Cell type and time point are not known. Each CDR3 is given with its conserved first and last residue. The D gene is left open where the match is weak. Clone size is not always given. Where it is, it says once, few, many or a class for expanded clones.

J,D,size,V,DNA,CDR3
TRBJ1-2,TRBD1,.,TRBV30,TGTGCCTGTCCGACAGGGAGGGATGGCTACACCTTC,CACPTGRDGYTF
TRBJ2-1,.,few,TRBV4-2,TGTGCCAGCAGCCAAGTGATCGGACGGGTCGGCAATGAGCAGTTCTTC,CASSQVIGRVGNEQFF
TRBJ1-2,TRBD1,many,TRBV7-9,TGTGCCAGCAGCTCCTGGGGACAGCCCCTCTATGGCTACACCTTC,CASSSWGQPLYGYTF
TRBJ2-2,.,.,TRBV5-1,TGCGCCAGCAGCTTGGGGGACCGGGAGTGGACCGGGGAGCTGTTTTTT,CASSLGDREWTGELFF
TRBJ2-7,.,few,TRBV20-1,TGCAGTGCTAGAGAGGGCGGACGAAGCCCCTACGAGCAGTACTTC,CSAREGGRSPYEQYF
TRBJ1-1,.,few,TRBV5-6,TGTGCCAGCAGCTTCGGGGGCTCGGCTTTCTTT,CASSFGGSAFF
TRBJ2-1,TRBD2,.,TRBV7-9,TGTGCCAGCAGCTCTACCCCGACTAGCGGGGGTCTTGAGCAGTTCTTC,CASSSTPTSGGLEQFF
TRBJ2-3,TRBD2,.,TRBV19,TGTGCCAGTGGCGCGGGGGCAGATACGCAGTATTTT,CASGAGADTQYF
TRBJ2-7,.,few,TRBV5-1,TGCGCCAGCAGAGGGGCCAGCTCCTACGAGCAGTACTTC,CASRGASSYEQYF
TRBJ2-3,.,few,TRBV28,TGTGCCAGCGGTTCGCGAGTTCCCACAGATACGCAGTATTTT,CASGSRVPTDTQYF
TRBJ2-1,TRBD2,few,TRBV24-1,TGTGCCACCAGTGATCCGGGACTAGCGACCCATGAGCAGTTCTTC,CATSDPGLATHEQFF
TRBJ1-2,.,once,TRBV4-1,TGCGCCAGCAGCCAAGCAGGGCGAGGCTATGGCTACACCTTC,CASSQAGRGYGYTF
TRBJ2-5,.,.,TRBV7-2,TGTGCCAGCAGCAAACCAGCTAGCTATGAGACCCAGTACTTC,CASSKPASYETQYF
TRBJ1-6,.,few,TRBV7-2,TGTGCCAGCAGCTTCAGGGCCAATAATTCACCCCTCCACTTT,CASSFRANNSPLHF
TRBJ1-2,TRBD1,.,TRBV4-1,TGCGCCAGCAGCCAAGTGGGGACAGGGGCTTTAGACTATGGCTACACCTTC,CASSQVGTGALDYGYTF
TRBJ2-6,.,.,TRBV12-3/TRBV12-4,TGTGCCAGCACCGTAGGGGCGCGGGGGGCCAACGTCCTGACTTTC,CASTVGARGANVLTF
TRBJ1-1,TRBD1,.,TRBV28,TGTGCCAGCGGAATGGGACAGGGCACGACCCACACTGAAGCTTTCTTT,CASGMGQGTTHTEAFF
TRBJ2-2,.,many,TRBV7-9,TGTGCCAGCAGCCTCAGGGGTAATGGCGGGGAGCTGTTTTTT,CASSLRGNGGELFF
TRBJ2-5,TRBD2,.,TRBV6-2/TRBV6-3,TGTGCCAGCGGAACCCGGGGGGGGGAGACCCAGTACTTC,CASGTRGGETQYF
TRBJ1-5,.,.,TRBV10-2,TGCGCCAGCAGTGTGTGGGGAAATCAGCCCCAGCATTTT,CASSVWGNQPQHF
TRBJ2-3,.,.,TRBV27,TGTGCCAGCAGTTTATCGACAGTCTCAGATACGCAGTATTTT,CASSLSTVSDTQYF
TRBJ2-5,TRBD2,.,TRBV4-1,TGCGCCAGCAGCCAAGTTCTGACTAGCGGGGTCCAAGAGACCCAGTACTTC,CASSQVLTSGVQETQYF
TRBJ2-5,.,.,TRBV7-2,TGTGCCAGCAGCCCGGCGGTCCAGACCCAGTACTTC,CASSPAVQTQYF
TRBJ2-1,.,.,TRBV7-6,TGTGCCAGCAGCTTAGGGAGGGACGCGACCGTACGACAGTTCTTC,CASSLGRDATVRQFF
TRBJ2-3,.,.,TRBV24-1,TGTGCCACCCGAGGGGATTCCACAGATACGCAGTATTTT,CATRGDSTDTQYF
TRBJ1-3,.,.,TRBV7-8,TGTGCCAGCAGCTTGCTGGCCGCGAATTCTGGAAACACCATATATTTT,CASSLLAANSGNTIYF
TRBJ2-1,.,few,TRBV5-5,TGTGCCAGCAGCTTGGTGTTAGTCGACAATGAGCAGTTCTTC,CASSLVLVDNEQFF
TRBJ1-5,.,many,TRBV10-1,TGCGCCAGCAGTATGGGGATTGGCAATCAGCCCCAGCATTTT,CASSMGIGNQPQHF
TRBJ2-3,TRBD2,few,TRBV12-3/TRBV12-4,TGTGCCAGCAGTCCAGGACTAGCGATGAGCACAGATACGCAGTATTTT,CASSPGLAMSTDTQYF
TRBJ1-4,TRBD1,.,TRBV4-1,TGCGCCAGCAGCCAGTCCGGGACAGGGTGGGAAAAACTGTTTTTT,CASSQSGTGWEKLFF
TRBJ2-7,TRBD2,.,TRBV6-1,TGTGCCACCAAGGGAGGGACCCGGAGGGAGCAGTACTTC,CATKGGTRREQYF
TRBJ1-5,.,few,TRBV3-1,TGTGCCAGCAGCCCGGCAATGAATCAGCCCCAGCATTTT,CASSPAMNQPQHF
TRBJ1-6,.,few,TRBV6-5,TGTGCCAGCAGCCGGGACGGGAATTCACCCCTCCACTTT,CASSRDGNSPLHF
TRBJ2-3,TRBD2,.,TRBV4-1,TGCGCCAGCAGCCGGCTAGGCGGTAGCGGGGGATTCACAGATACGCAGTATTTT,CASSRLGGSGGFTDTQYF
TRBJ1-1,.,.,TRBV12-3/TRBV12-4,TGTGCCAGCAGTCCGGCCTCTATGGGCACTGAAGCTTTCTTT,CASSPASMGTEAFF
TRBJ2-5,TRBD2,.,TRBV4-1,TGCGCCAGCAGCCGTCTATCCTTACGGGGGGGCGAGCGAGAGACCCAGTACTTC,CASSRLSLRGGERETQYF
TRBJ1-5,TRBD1,few,TRBV6-5,TGTGCCAGCAGTTACACAGGGGGCCTGAATCAGCCCCAGCATTTT,CASSYTGGLNQPQHF
TRBJ2-4,.,once,TRBV4-3,TGCGCCAGCAGCCAAGATCGGGGAAACATTCAGTACTTC,CASSQDRGNIQYF
TRBJ2-1,.,few,TRBV7-2,TGTGCCAGCAATCCCGGGACGGCATACAATGAGCAGTTCTTC,CASNPGTAYNEQFF
TRBJ1-1,TRBD1,.,TRBV7-9,TGTGCCAGCAGACTGACAGGGCCTCACGCTGAAGCTTTCTTT,CASRLTGPHAEAFF
TRBJ2-7,.,.,TRBV27,TGTGCCAGCAGCCCCCGGATGGACACGAGCTCCTACGAGCAGTACTTC,CASSPRMDTSSYEQYF
TRBJ1-3,.,.,TRBV4-1,TGCGCCAGCAGCCCACAGGGTTACTCTGGAAACACCATATATTTT,CASSPQGYSGNTIYF
TRBJ2-1,.,few,TRBV20-1,TGCAGTGCTAGTCAGGCGGCTAAAAATGAGCAGTTCTTC,CSASQAAKNEQFF
TRBJ2-7,.,.,TRBV29-1,TGCAGCGGGGGTTCGGGTAACGAGCAGTACTTC,CSGGSGNEQYF
TRBJ2-2,TRBD1,.,TRBV6-5,TGTGCCAGCAGAGCCGGGACAGGGGTTTCCACCGGGGAGCTGTTTTTT,CASRAGTGVSTGELFF
TRBJ2-7,.,.,TRBV14,TGTGCCAGCAGAAATACCGGGACCTCCTACGAGCAGTACTTC,CASRNTGTSYEQYF
TRBJ2-3,.,.,TRBV5-4,TGTGCCAGCAGCCGCGGAGGGGGGGCGTTTAGCACAGATACGCAGTATTTT,CASSRGGGAFSTDTQYF
TRBJ1-4,.,many,TRBV7-2,TGTGCCAGCAGCTTAGGGGCGACGGAAACTCTGTTTTTT,CASSLGATETLFF
TRBJ1-1,.,.,TRBV5-1,TGCGCCAGCAGCGGGCCGCTTATGGGGGGCACTGAAGCTTTCTTT,CASSGPLMGGTEAFF
TRBJ2-3,TRBD1,many,TRBV9,TGTGCCAGCAGCGTGGATCAGGGGGCCTCTGGGTATACGCAGTATTTT,CASSVDQGASGYTQYF